This T cell receptor (beta chain) was documented in a study of blood T cell repertoires in COVID-19. The overall study: Both acute and convalescent COVID-19 samples were obtained from the United States, Italy and Spain.

Study processing details: How many nucleated cells were present was estimated from reference gene primer amplification. Assay: immunoSEQ multiplex PCR; the TCRdb copy retains only in-frame clones and omits some. V and J calls and clone size are copied from that table; D and trimming were computed from the DNA. The data show 200,000 to 250,000 clones, about 80% seen once. Sample: peripheral blood. The source is a woman in her 50s with acute or convalescent COVID-19.

The CDR3 sequence is CASDPDREPVNSPLHF. CDR3 bases: TGTGCCAGCGACCCGGACAGGGAACCCGTAAATTCACCCCTCCACTTT. The rearrangement joins TRBV28 to TRBJ1-6, with 8 bases aligning to TRBD1. The CDR3 consists of 16 residues. Germline V gene data show CDR1 as MDHEN and CDR2 as SYDVKM. After removal of 8 bases from V and 7 bases from J, the junction contained 13 bases not matched to a gene.